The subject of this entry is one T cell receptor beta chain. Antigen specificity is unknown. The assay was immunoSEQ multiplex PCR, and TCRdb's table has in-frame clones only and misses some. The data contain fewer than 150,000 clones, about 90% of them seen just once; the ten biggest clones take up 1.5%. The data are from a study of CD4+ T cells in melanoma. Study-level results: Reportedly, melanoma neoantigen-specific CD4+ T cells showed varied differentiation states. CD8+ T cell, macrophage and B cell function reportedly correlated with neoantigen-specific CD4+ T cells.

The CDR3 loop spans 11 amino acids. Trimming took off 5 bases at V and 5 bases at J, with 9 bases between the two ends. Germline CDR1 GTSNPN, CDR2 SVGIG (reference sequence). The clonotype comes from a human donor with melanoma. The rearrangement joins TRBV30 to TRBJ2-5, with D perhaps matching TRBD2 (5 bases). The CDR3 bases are TGTGCCTGGGCCTGGAGGGAGACCCAGTACTTC. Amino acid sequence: CAWAWRETQYF. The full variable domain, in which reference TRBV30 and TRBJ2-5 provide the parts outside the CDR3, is SQTIHQWPATLVQPVGSPLSLECTVEGTSNPNLYWYRQAAGRGLQLLFYSVGIGQISSEVPQNLSASRPQDRQFILSSKKLLLSDSGFYLCAWAWRETQYFGPGTRLLVL.